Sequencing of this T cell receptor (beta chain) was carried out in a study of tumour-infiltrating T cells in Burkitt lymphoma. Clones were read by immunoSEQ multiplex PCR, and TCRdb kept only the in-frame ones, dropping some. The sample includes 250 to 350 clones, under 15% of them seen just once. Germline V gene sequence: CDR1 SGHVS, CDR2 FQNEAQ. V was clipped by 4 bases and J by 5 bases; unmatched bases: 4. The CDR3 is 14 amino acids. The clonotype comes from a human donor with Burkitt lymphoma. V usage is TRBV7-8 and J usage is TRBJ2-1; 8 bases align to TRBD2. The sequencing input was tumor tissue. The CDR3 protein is CASSSSRGDNEQFF. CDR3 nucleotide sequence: TGTGCCAGCAGCTCGTCGCGGGGGGACAATGAGCAGTTCTTC.